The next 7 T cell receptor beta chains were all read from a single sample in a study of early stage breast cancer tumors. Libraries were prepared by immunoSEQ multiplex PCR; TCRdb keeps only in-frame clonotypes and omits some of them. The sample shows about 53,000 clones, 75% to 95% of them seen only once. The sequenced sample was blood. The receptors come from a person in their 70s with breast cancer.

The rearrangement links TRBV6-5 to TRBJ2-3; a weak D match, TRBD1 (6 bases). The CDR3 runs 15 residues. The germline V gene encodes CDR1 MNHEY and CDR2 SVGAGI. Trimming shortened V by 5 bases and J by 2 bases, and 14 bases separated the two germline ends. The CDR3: CASSQGQTHTDTQYF. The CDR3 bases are TGTGCCAGCAGTCAAGGACAGACCCACACAGATACGCAGTATTTT.

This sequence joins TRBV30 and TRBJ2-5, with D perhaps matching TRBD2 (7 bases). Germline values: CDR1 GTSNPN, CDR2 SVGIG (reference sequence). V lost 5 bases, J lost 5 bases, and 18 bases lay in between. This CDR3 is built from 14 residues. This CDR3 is CAWEEGGPGETQYF. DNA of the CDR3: TGTGCCTGGGAGGAGGGGGGGCCAGGGGAGACCCAGTACTTC.

The CDR3: CASSYIRGRGQPQHF. The CDR3, as DNA: TGTGCCAGCAGTTACATTCGAGGCAGGGGTCAGCCCCAGCATTTT. The gene calls are TRBV6-5 and TRBJ1-5; possible D gene TRBD1, 6 bases. The CDR3 length is 15 residues. Germline values: CDR1 MNHEY, CDR2 SVGAGI. V was pared by 2 bases and J by 6 bases, with 14 bases between.

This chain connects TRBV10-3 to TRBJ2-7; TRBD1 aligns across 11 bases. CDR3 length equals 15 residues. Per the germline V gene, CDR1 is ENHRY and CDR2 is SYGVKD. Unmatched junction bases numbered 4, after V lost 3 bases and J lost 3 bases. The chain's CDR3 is CAISEVGTGGYEQYF. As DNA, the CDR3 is TGTGCCATCAGTGAAGTAGGGACAGGGGGCTACGAGCAGTACTTC.

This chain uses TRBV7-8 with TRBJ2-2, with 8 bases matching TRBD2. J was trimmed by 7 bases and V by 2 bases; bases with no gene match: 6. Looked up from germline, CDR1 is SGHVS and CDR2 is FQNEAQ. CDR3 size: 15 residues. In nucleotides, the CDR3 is TGTGCCAGCAGCTTAACCGGGGGGGCCCTCGGGGAGCTGTTTTTT. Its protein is CASSLTGGALGELFF. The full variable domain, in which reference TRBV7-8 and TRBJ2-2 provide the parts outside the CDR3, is GAGVSQSPRYKVAKRGQDVALRCDPISGHVSLFWYQQALGQGPEFLTYFQNEAQLDKSGLPSDRFFAERPEGSVSTLKIQRTQQEDSAVYLCASSLTGGALGELFFGEGSRLTVL.

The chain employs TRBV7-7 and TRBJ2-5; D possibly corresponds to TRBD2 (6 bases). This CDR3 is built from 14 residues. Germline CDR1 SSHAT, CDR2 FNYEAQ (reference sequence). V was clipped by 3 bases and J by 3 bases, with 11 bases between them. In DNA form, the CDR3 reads TGTGCCAGCAGCTTCGGGGGTGGGGAAGAGACCCAGTACTTC. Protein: CASSFGGGEETQYF. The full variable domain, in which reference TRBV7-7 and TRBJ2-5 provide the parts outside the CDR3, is GAGVSQSPRYKVTKRGQDVTLRCDPISSHATLYWYQQALGQGPEFLTYFNYEAQPDKSGLPSDRFSAERPEGSISTLTIQRTEQRDSAMYRCASSFGGGEETQYFGPGTRLLVL.

CDR3 residues: CASSSLGQGNYGYTF. DNA for the CDR3: TGTGCCAGCAGCTCTCTTGGGCAGGGGAACTATGGCTACACCTTC. The V and J genes are TRBV5-4 and TRBJ1-2; D is possibly TRBD1 (6 bases). CDR3 length: 15 amino acids. Trimming left V 3 bases short and J 2 bases short, with 14 bases between. Germline-derived CDR1 and CDR2 are SGHNT and YYREEE (reference sequence).